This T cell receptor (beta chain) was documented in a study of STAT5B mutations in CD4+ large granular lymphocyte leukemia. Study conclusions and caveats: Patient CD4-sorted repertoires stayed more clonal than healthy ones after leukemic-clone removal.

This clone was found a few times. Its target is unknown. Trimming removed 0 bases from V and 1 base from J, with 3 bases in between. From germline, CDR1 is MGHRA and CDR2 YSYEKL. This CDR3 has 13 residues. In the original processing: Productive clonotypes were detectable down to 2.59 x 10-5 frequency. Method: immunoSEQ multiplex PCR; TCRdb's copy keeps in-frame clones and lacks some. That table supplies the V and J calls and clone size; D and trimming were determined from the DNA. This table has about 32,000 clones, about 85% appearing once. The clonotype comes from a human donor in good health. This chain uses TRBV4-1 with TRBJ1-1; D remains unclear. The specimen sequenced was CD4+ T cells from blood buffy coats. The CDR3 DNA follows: TGCGCCAGCAGCCAAGACTGGAACACTGAAGCTTTCTTT. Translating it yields CASSQDWNTEAFF.